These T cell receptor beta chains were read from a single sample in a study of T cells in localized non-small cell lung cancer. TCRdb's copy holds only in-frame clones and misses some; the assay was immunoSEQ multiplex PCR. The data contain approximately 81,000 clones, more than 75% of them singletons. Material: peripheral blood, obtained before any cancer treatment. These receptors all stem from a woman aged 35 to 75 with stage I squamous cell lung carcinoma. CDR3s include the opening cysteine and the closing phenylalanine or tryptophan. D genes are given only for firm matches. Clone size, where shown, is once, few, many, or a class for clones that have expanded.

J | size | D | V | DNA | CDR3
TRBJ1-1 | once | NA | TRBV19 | TGTGCCAGTATAGGCGTTGGGAAGGTCACCGAAGCTTTCTTT | CASIGVGKVTEAFF
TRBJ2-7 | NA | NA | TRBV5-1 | TGCGCCAGCAGCTTGGACTCGCTCTACGAGCAGTACTTC | CASSLDSLYEQYF
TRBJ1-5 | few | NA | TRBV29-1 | TGCAGCGTTGCCGAGCATAGCAATCAGCCCCAGCATTTT | CSVAEHSNQPQHF
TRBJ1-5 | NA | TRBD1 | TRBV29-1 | TGCAGCGCCGCTACAACGGCAGGGGGACAGCCCCAGCATTTT | CSAATTAGGQPQHF
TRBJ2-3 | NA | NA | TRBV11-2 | TGTGCCAGCAGCGTCCGGGAGAGAAGCACAGATACGCAGTATTTT | CASSVRERSTDTQYF
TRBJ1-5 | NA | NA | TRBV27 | TGTGCCAGCAGTCCCTCCACCGGCAATCAGCCCCAGCATTTT | CASSPSTGNQPQHF
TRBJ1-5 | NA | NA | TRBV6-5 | TGTGCCAGCAGTTACTTCTCAGTGGGTGGTCAGCCCCAGCATTTT | CASSYFSVGGQPQHF
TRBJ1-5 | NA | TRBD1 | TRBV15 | TGTGCCACCAGTTCCACAGGGGATCAGCCCCAGCATTTT | CATSSTGDQPQHF
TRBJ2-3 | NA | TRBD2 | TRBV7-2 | TGTGCCAGCATCCTGGGAGGGTTCGCAGATACGCAGTATTTT | CASILGGFADTQYF
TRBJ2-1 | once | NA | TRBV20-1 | TGCAGTGCTACTGCTGGTGAGCAGTTCTTC | CSATAGEQFF
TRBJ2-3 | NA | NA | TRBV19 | TGTGCCAGTAGTCCCAGGACACGCACAGATACGCAGTATTTT | CASSPRTRTDTQYF
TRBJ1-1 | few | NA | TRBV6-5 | TGTGCCAGCAGTTACGGGGGGGAAGCTTTCTTT | CASSYGGEAFF
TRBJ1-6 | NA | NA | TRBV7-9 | TGTGCCAGCAGCTTAGACAGTTTCACACCCCTCCACTTT | CASSLDSFTPLHF
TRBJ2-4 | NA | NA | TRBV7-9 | TGTGCCAGCAGCCCCCTGGTAGGGGCTGGCGCCAAAAACATTCAGTACTTC | CASSPLVGAGAKNIQYF
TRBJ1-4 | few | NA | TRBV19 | TGTGCCAGTAGTAGGACAGATAGTTATGAAAAACTGTTTTTT | CASSRTDSYEKLFF
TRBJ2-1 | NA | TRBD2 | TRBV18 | TGTGCCAGCTCACCGAAGACTAGCGGGGAGCAGTTCTTC | CASSPKTSGEQFF
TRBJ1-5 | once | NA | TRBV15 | TGTGCCACCAGCAGAGATTCCCAGCCCCAGCATTTT | CATSRDSQPQHF
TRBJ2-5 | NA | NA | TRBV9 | TGTGCCAGCAGCCCCTGGGCAGGCCAAGAGACCCAGTACTTC | CASSPWAGQETQYF
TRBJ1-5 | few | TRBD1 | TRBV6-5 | TGTGCCAGCAGTCAACCCGGGACAGGATATCAGCCCCAGCATTTT | CASSQPGTGYQPQHF
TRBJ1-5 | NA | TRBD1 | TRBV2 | TGTGCCACCCAAGGACAGGGGAACAATCAGCCCCAGCATTTT | CATQGQGNNQPQHF
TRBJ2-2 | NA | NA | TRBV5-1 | TGCGCCAGCATGGAGAAGGCGAACACCGGGGAGCTGTTTTTT | CASMEKANTGELFF
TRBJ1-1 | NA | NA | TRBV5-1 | TGCGCCAGCAGCCCCTATCATGACATGAACACTGAAGCTTTCTTT | CASSPYHDMNTEAFF
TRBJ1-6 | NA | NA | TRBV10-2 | TGCGCCAGCAGAAGTGACATCGGGGGAAATTCACCCCTCCACTTT | CASRSDIGGNSPLHF
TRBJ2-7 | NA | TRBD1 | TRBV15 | TGTGCCACCAGCAGCCCTCCTAAGACAGGGGGCCACGAGCAGTACTTC | CATSSPPKTGGHEQYF
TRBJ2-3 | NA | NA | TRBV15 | TGTGCCACCAGCAGAACAGGCCGAGATACGCAGTATTTT | CATSRTGRDTQYF
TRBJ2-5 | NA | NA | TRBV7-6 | TGTGCCAGCAGCCCCGGGAGCGGGCAGCAAGAGACCCAGTACTTC | CASSPGSGQQETQYF
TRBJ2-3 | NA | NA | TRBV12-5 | TGTGCTAGTGGTTTGGTACCAGGGTTGCAAGATACGCAGTATTTT | CASGLVPGLQDTQYF
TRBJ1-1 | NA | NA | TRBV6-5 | TGTGCCAGCATTCCCCCCGGCCATTCGAACACTGAAGCTTTCTTT | CASIPPGHSNTEAFF
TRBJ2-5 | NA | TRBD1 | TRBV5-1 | TGCGCCAGCAGCTCACAGGGGCGGGAGACCCAGTACTTC | CASSSQGRETQYF
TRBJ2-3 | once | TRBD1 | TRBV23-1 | TGCGCCAGCAGTGGGGACAGGGCGGCCACAGATACGCAGTATTTT | CASSGDRAATDTQYF
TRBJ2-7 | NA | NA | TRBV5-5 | TGTGCCAGCAGCGGGGGACTTAAGGGCGAGCAGTACTTC | CASSGGLKGEQYF
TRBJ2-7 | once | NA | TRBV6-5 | TGTGCCAGCTCCGACGCCGGCGGCAGAGTCTACGAGCAGTACTTC | CASSDAGGRVYEQYF
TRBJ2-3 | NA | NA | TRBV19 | TGTGCCAGTAGAAGAGTAGCAGACGCTAGCACAGATACGCAGTATTTT | CASRRVADASTDTQYF
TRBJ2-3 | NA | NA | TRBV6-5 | TGTGCCAGCAGACTACAAGGGTTCACAGATACGCAGTATTTT | CASRLQGFTDTQYF
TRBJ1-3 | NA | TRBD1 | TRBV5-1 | TGCGCCAGCAGCTTGGTTACAGGGGGCGTTGGAAACACCATATATTTT | CASSLVTGGVGNTIYF
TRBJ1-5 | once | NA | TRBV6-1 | TGTGCCAGCAGTGAAGTGGCGAATCAGCCCCAGCATTTT | CASSEVANQPQHF
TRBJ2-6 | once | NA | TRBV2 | TGTGCCAGCACCCTTTTAGGGTCTGGGGCCAACGTCCTGACTTTC | CASTLLGSGANVLTF
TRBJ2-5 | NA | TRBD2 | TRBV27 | TGTGCCAGCAGTTTACTAGCGGGGGCCCAAGAGACCCAGTACTTC | CASSLLAGAQETQYF
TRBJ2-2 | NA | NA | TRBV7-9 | TGTGCCAGCAGCTCAGACTTAGGACTAAACTCGGGGGAGCTGTTTTTT | CASSSDLGLNSGELFF
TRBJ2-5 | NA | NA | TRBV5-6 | TGTGCCAGCAGCTGGGCCCTTTGGATGCAAGAGACCCAGTACTTC | CASSWALWMQETQYF
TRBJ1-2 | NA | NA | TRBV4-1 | TGCGCCAGCAGCCAAGAAATCGGGGGGCGCGGAGTCTCAACTAACTATGGCTACACCTTC | CASSQEIGGRGVSTNYGYTF
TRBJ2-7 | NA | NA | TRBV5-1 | TGCGCCAGCAGCTTGGAGGTTGGAGGGGGCTCCTACGAGCAGTACTTC | CASSLEVGGGSYEQYF
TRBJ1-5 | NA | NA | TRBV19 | TGTGCCAGTAGTATCGAGGACCGCCGCAATCAGCCCCAGCATTTT | CASSIEDRRNQPQHF
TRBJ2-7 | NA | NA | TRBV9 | TGTGCCAGCAGCCCCTCCTCGAGCTCCTACGAGCAGTACTTC | CASSPSSSSYEQYF
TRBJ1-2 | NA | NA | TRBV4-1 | TGCGCCAGCAGCCAAGATTGGGCCGCTAACTATGGCTACACCTTC | CASSQDWAANYGYTF
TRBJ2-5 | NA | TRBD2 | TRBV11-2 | TGTGCCAGCAGCTTCTTAGCGGGGGGAACTCAAGAGACCCAGTACTTC | CASSFLAGGTQETQYF
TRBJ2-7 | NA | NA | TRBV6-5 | TGTGCCAGCAGTCCCTCCGGCAGGGGACGCGAGCAGTACTTC | CASSPSGRGREQYF
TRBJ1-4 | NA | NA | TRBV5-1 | TGCGCCAGCAGCCCGGGGGTGACGACTAATGAAAAACTGTTTTTT | CASSPGVTTNEKLFF
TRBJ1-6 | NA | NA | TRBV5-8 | TGTGCCAGCAGCTTGGATGAGGCACCCCTCCACTTT | CASSLDEAPLHF
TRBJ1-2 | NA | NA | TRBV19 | TGTGCCACCGGGAGGCAGGACTATGGCTACACCTTC | CATGRQDYGYTF
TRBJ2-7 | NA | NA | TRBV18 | TGTGCCAGCTCACCTTATTCGGGCTACGAGCAGTACTTC | CASSPYSGYEQYF
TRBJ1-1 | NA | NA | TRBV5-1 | TGCGCCAGCAGCGGAGAGGGCGGACTCGAAGCTTTCTTT | CASSGEGGLEAFF
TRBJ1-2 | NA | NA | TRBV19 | TGTGCCAGTTTTACAGGGCGTGGCTACACCTTC | CASFTGRGYTF
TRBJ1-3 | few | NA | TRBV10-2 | TGCGCCAGCAGTGAAGGAGCGAGCTCTGGAAACACCATATATTTT | CASSEGASSGNTIYF